This TCR beta chain comes out of a study of chemoradiotherapy in HPV16-positive cancers. Overall study: Candidate HPV-specific T-cell clones and common TCR motifs came from functional assays in a couple of HPV16-positive patients. Study observations and caveats: During treatment, candidate HPV-specific clones and E7-related motifs expanded in tumor. For HPV16-positive patients, expanding HPV-responsive T cells associated with longer recurrence-free survival.

Libraries were prepared by immunoSEQ multiplex PCR; TCRdb keeps only in-frame clonotypes and omits some of them. The sample includes roughly 23,000 clones, just under 95% of them seen just once. Repertoires were sampled repeatedly during chemoradiotherapy. CDR3 length: 11 residues. Germline assignment: CDR1 SGHKS and CDR2 YYEKEE (reference sequence). V was pared by 4 bases and J by 6 bases, with 7 bases between. The count of this clone is one. What it binds is not known. The rearrangement joins TRBV5-5 to TRBJ2-5; no clear D. This TCR derives from a human donor with HPV-associated anogenital cancer. Sequenced here: blood, sampled from a patient who underwent chemoradiotherapy. The CDR3 DNA reads TGTGCCAGCAGCCCCGGGCAGACCCAGTACTTC. It is translated as CASSPGQTQYF.